These 8 T cell receptor beta chains were all obtained from the same sample, sequenced in a study of technical replicates of blood from a handful of donors. Produced via immunoSEQ multiplex PCR; TCRdb's table is partial and in-frame only. The repertoire holds 45,000 to 65,000 clones, with roughly 96% as singletons. The sample consisted of PBMCs. These receptor sequences come from a human donor in good health. Some clones in this sample may be carry-over from other donors' samples.

V gene TRBV5-1 combines with J gene TRBJ2-7; D call uncertain. Germline CDR1 is SGHRS and CDR2 is YFSETQ. V was shortened by 4 bases and J by 6 bases, with 20 bases between the two germline ends. The CDR3 has 15 amino acids. CDR3 sequence: CASSPTAQKVSEQYF. CDR3 DNA sequence: TGCGCCAGCAGCCCTACAGCCCAGAAGGTATCCGAGCAGTACTTC.

This chain uses TRBV6-1 with TRBJ2-1; maybe TRBD1 (5 bases). The CDR3 contains 14 residues. From germline, CDR1 is MNHNS and CDR2 SASEGT. V lost 7 bases and J lost 10, with 20 bases in between. As DNA, the CDR3 is TGTGCCAGCACCCTGGGGCCTATCGGGCGGGAGCAGTTCTTC. It encodes CASTLGPIGREQFF.

The chain is built from TRBV7-9 and TRBJ1-2; 8 positions agree with TRBD1. With V trimmed by 5 bases and J by 9 bases, 14 bases remained unmatched. CDR1 is SEHNR and CDR2 is FQNEAQ in the germline V gene (reference sequence). The CDR3 has 15 amino acids. The CDR3 region is CASSPNGQGIVSYTF. For the CDR3, the DNA is TGTGCCAGCAGCCCAAACGGACAGGGAATTGTTAGCTACACCTTC.

This clone was observed once. The genes are TRBV5-6 and TRBJ1-1; 9 bases are shared with TRBD1. The V gene end was trimmed by 2 bases and the J gene end by 5 bases; junction bases not matched to a gene: 7. The CDR3 has 15 residues. Looked up from germline, CDR1 is SGHDT and CDR2 is YYEEEE. CDR3 nucleotide sequence: TGTGCCAGCAGCTTACGAAACAGGGGGCGAACTGAAGCTTTCTTT. Translated: CASSLRNRGRTEAFF.

The chain links TRBV7-3 to TRBJ2-2; D is uncertain. Germline loops: CDR1 SGHTA, CDR2 FQGTGA. CDR3 length: 14 amino acids. V lost 2 bases and J lost 9, with 13 bases in between. CDR3 amino acids: CASSLSGSSRELFF. As DNA, the CDR3 is TGTGCCAGCAGCTTATCAGGCTCATCGAGGGAGCTGTTTTTT.

V and J are TRBV4-3 and TRBJ2-2, with D perhaps TRBD1 (5 bases). The germline V and J ends were trimmed by 2 bases and 7 bases, with 14 bases remaining between them. The germline CDR1 and CDR2 sequences are LGHNA and YSLEER. This CDR3 contains 15 residues. The CDR3 nucleotides read TGCGCCAGCAGCCAAATGAAGGGGCAGTACGGGGAGCTGTTTTTT. This encodes CASSQMKGQYGELFF.

The rearrangement uses TRBV5-1 and TRBJ2-5; 10 nucleotides line up with TRBD2. From germline, CDR1 is SGHRS and CDR2 YFSETQ. Germline trimming cut 4 bases from V and 7 bases from J; bases unmatched to any gene: 16. The CDR3 has 17 residues. CDR3 coding DNA: TGCGCCAGCAGCACGGGGGGGGCTAGCGGGAGCCGGAGGACCCAGTACTTC. It specifies CASSTGGASGSRRTQYF.

J is TRBJ1-4 and V is TRBV15; possible D gene TRBD1, 6 bases. The V gene lost 3 bases and the J gene lost 6 bases, with 17 bases spanning the gap. Germline V CDR1 and CDR2: LNHNV, YYDKDF (reference sequence). This CDR3 comprises 16 residues. CDR3 residues: CATSSRRGREDEKLFF. Here the CDR3 DNA reads TGTGCCACCAGCAGCCGACGGGGGCGGGAGGATGAAAAACTGTTTTTT. The full variable domain, its missing parts supplied by reference TRBV15 and TRBJ1-4, is DAMVIQNPRYQVTQFGKPVTLSCSQTLNHNVMYWYQQKSSQAPKLLFHYYDKDFNNEADTPDNFQSRRPNTSFCFLDIRSPGLGDTAMYLCATSSRRGREDEKLFFGSGTQLSVL.